This is a list of T cell receptor beta chains from one sample in a study of yellow fever vaccine responses in identical twins. Via MiXCR, TCRdb re-called the RT-PCR reads, giving one row per CDR3 protein. The repertoire consists of approximately 32,000 distinct CDR3 sequences, with 50% to 65% occurring once and the leading ten covering roughly 5%. The sequenced sample was T cells from blood (PBMCs), unsorted or a sorted subset (not recorded which), obtained before or after yellow fever vaccination (not recorded which). The receptors derive from a woman younger than 35 who received the yellow fever vaccine. Each CDR3 is given with its conserved first and last residue. Each record gives: clone size, CDR3 length, D gene, V gene, J gene, CDR3 protein, CDR3 DNA. A D gene is named only where the DNA matches it firmly. Clone size is given for some rows only: seen once, a few or many times, or a class if the clone is expanded.

clone_size: NA
cdr3_length: 13
d_call: TRBD1
v_call: TRBV29-1
j_call: TRBJ1-6
cdr3_aa: CSVALTGDSPLHF
cdr3_nt: TGCAGCGTTGCTTTGACAGGGGATTCACCCCTCCACTTT

clone_size: NA
cdr3_length: 14
d_call: NA
v_call: TRBV7-9
j_call: TRBJ2-3
cdr3_aa: CASSLVQSTDTQYF
cdr3_nt: TGTGCCAGCAGCTTAGTGCAATCCACAGATACGCAGTATTTT

clone_size: few
cdr3_length: 15
d_call: TRBD2
v_call: TRBV29-1
j_call: TRBJ2-1
cdr3_aa: CSVELLAGGLPSRFF
cdr3_nt: TGCAGCGTTGAGTTGCTTGCGGGAGGGCTTCCATCTCGGTTCTTC

clone_size: NA
cdr3_length: 10
d_call: NA
v_call: TRBV20-1
j_call: TRBJ2-1
cdr3_aa: CSARDNEQFF
cdr3_nt: TGCAGTGCTAGGGACAATGAGCAGTTCTTC

clone_size: NA
cdr3_length: 16
d_call: NA
v_call: TRBV24-1
j_call: TRBJ2-3
cdr3_aa: CATSDFVGWDTDTQYF
cdr3_nt: TGTGCCACCAGTGATTTCGTCGGTTGGGATACAGATACGCAGTATTTT

clone_size: few
cdr3_length: 13
d_call: NA
v_call: TRBV29-1
j_call: TRBJ1-1
cdr3_aa: CSVVVVENTEAFF
cdr3_nt: TGCAGCGTTGTAGTGGTTGAGAACACTGAAGCTTTCTTT

clone_size: few
cdr3_length: 11
d_call: NA
v_call: TRBV11-2
j_call: TRBJ2-1
cdr3_aa: CASSQYNEQFF
cdr3_nt: TGTGCCAGCAGCCAGTACAATGAGCAGTTCTTC

clone_size: NA
cdr3_length: 15
d_call: TRBD1
v_call: TRBV11-3
j_call: TRBJ2-7
cdr3_aa: CASSPHGGTGVEQYF
cdr3_nt: TGTGCCAGCAGCCCGCATGGTGGGACAGGGGTTGAGCAGTACTTC

clone_size: once
cdr3_length: 16
d_call: NA
v_call: TRBV6-2/TRBV6-3
j_call: TRBJ2-1
cdr3_aa: CASSRQGLSSYNEQFF
cdr3_nt: TGTGCCAGCAGTCGACAGGGACTTAGCTCCTACAATGAGCAGTTCTTC

clone_size: few
cdr3_length: 14
d_call: TRBD1
v_call: TRBV12-3/TRBV12-4
j_call: TRBJ1-1
cdr3_aa: CASSLGTGLSEAFF
cdr3_nt: TGTGCCAGCAGTTTAGGGACAGGATTGTCTGAAGCTTTCTTT

clone_size: NA
cdr3_length: 13
d_call: TRBD1
v_call: TRBV29-1
j_call: TRBJ2-1
cdr3_aa: CSVDRGISNEQFF
cdr3_nt: TGCAGCGTTGACAGGGGGATTTCCAATGAGCAGTTCTTC

clone_size: NA
cdr3_length: 13
d_call: NA
v_call: TRBV5-4
j_call: TRBJ1-1
cdr3_aa: CASSFARNTEAFF
cdr3_nt: TGTGCCAGCAGCTTCGCCCGGAACACTGAAGCTTTCTTT

clone_size: NA
cdr3_length: 15
d_call: NA
v_call: TRBV29-1
j_call: TRBJ2-2
cdr3_aa: CSVVTNRENTGELFF
cdr3_nt: TGCAGCGTAGTAACCAACAGGGAAAACACCGGGGAGCTGTTTTTT

clone_size: NA
cdr3_length: 15
d_call: TRBD2
v_call: TRBV4-2
j_call: TRBJ2-7
cdr3_aa: CASSQTSGSSHEQYF
cdr3_nt: TGTGCCAGCAGCCAAACTAGCGGGAGCTCCCACGAGCAGTACTTC

clone_size: NA
cdr3_length: 17
d_call: TRBD2
v_call: TRBV18
j_call: TRBJ2-7
cdr3_aa: CASSPESGRPHSYEQYF
cdr3_nt: TGTGCCAGCTCACCAGAAAGCGGGAGGCCCCACTCCTACGAGCAGTACTTC

clone_size: NA
cdr3_length: 14
d_call: NA
v_call: TRBV29-1
j_call: TRBJ1-1
cdr3_aa: CSVAYRLMNTEAFF
cdr3_nt: TGCAGCGTTGCTTATCGGCTCATGAACACTGAAGCTTTCTTT

clone_size: NA
cdr3_length: 21
d_call: TRBD2
v_call: TRBV20-1
j_call: TRBJ2-1
cdr3_aa: CSASVGGSLPSGTSLYNEQFF
cdr3_nt: TGCAGTGCTAGTGTCGGCGGGAGCCTTCCCTCAGGGACTTCCCTCTACAATGAGCAGTTCTTC

clone_size: NA
cdr3_length: 13
d_call: NA
v_call: TRBV10-1
j_call: TRBJ2-7
cdr3_aa: CASSEPNSYEQYF
cdr3_nt: TGCGCCAGCAGTGAGCCTAATTCCTACGAGCAGTACTTC

clone_size: NA
cdr3_length: 14
d_call: NA
v_call: TRBV3-1
j_call: TRBJ1-2
cdr3_aa: CASSQGEGLYGYTF
cdr3_nt: TGTGCCAGCAGCCAAGGGGAGGGACTCTATGGCTACACCTTC